The 9 T cell receptor beta chains below were found in one sample sequenced in a study of shared clonotypes between healthy human individuals. Using immunoSEQ multiplex PCR, the repertoire was profiled, and TCRdb retains in-frame clones only, with some absent. The sample carries about 2.4 million clones, 93% recorded once. The sample taken for sequencing was naive CD4+ T cells from PBMCs. The subset here: CD45RA+ positively selected. These receptors were obtained from a man in his late teens or twenties in good health. Some clones in this sample may be carry-over from other donors' samples.

This clone has a single count. CDR3 residues: CASSVVDKSYNEQFF. DNA for the CDR3: TGTGCCAGCAGCGTAGTGGACAAATCTTACAATGAGCAGTTCTTC. V gene TRBV9 combines with J gene TRBJ2-1, with a tentative D call TRBD1 (5 bases). Germline lookup yields CDR1 SGDLS and CDR2 YYNGEE. V lost 0 bases and J lost 4, with 11 bases in between. This CDR3 has 15 residues. The entire variable domain, with the rest obtained from reference TRBV9 and TRBJ2-1, is as follows: DSGVTQTPKHLITATGQRVTLRCSPRSGDLSVYWYQQSLDQGLQFLIQYYNGEERAKGNILERFSAQQFPDLHSELNLSSLELGDSALYFCASSVVDKSYNEQFFGPGTRLTVL.

This clone was found once. Other DNA sequences within the sample encode an identical CDR3. This chain joins TRBV28 and TRBJ1-1, with D hard to call. CDR1 and CDR2 from the germline V gene are MDHEN and SYDVKM. CDR3 length: 12 residues. V lost 6 bases, J lost 1 base, and 6 bases lay in between. The DNA for the CDR3 is TGTGCCAGCAGGGCGGGGAACACTGAAGCTTTCTTT. Translating it yields CASRAGNTEAFF.

The V gene is TRBV6-4, the J gene TRBJ1-2; 8 bases fit TRBD1. The CDR3 consists of 15 residues. CDR1 is MRHNA, CDR2 SNTAGT, per germline. J was trimmed by 8 bases and V by 1 base; bases with no gene match: 9. The CDR3 DNA reads as TGTGCCAGCAGTGACTTCGGACAGGGACGGGTCGGCTACACCTTC. Amino acid sequence: CASSDFGQGRVGYTF.

The chain couples TRBV11-2 to TRBJ2-1; unclear D gene. V was pared by 2 bases and J by 8 bases, with 10 bases between. Germline values: CDR1 SGHAT, CDR2 FQNNGV. The CDR3 runs 13 residues. The CDR3 is CASSLTIQDEQFF. In DNA, the CDR3 is TGTGCCAGCAGCTTAACAATACAAGATGAGCAGTTCTTC.

The chain joins TRBV28 to TRBJ1-2, with 7 bases matching TRBD1. The CDR3 contains 12 residues. V was pared by 11 bases and J by 5 bases, with 8 bases of the junction left unmatched. CDR1 is MDHEN, CDR2 SYDVKM, per germline. Here the CDR3 reads CAAQGQLYGYTF. CDR3 nucleotide sequence: TGTGCCGCCCAGGGACAGCTATATGGCTACACCTTC.

The DNA for the CDR3 is TGTGCCATCAGGGGGGGACAGAATTACGAGCAGTACTTC. This translates into CAIRGGQNYEQYF. V gene TRBV6-5 combines with J gene TRBJ2-7, with D possibly called TRBD1 or TRBD2 (7 bases each). Germline V lookup: CDR1 MNHEY, CDR2 SVGAGI. This CDR3 has 13 residues. Trimming removed 10 bases from V and 4 bases from J, with 17 bases in between.

The chain combines TRBV4-1 with TRBJ2-3; 9 positions agree with TRBD2. After removal of 4 bases from V and 6 bases from J, the junction contained 14 bases not matched to a gene. Germline V lookup: CDR1 MGHRA, CDR2 YSYEKL. The CDR3 totals 17 residues. DNA of the CDR3: TGCGCCAGCAGCCCCCTCAGCGGGAGGCTGCCGGGGGATACGCAGTATTTT. Protein product: CASSPLSGRLPGDTQYF.

This clone has just one count. The rearrangement links TRBV28 to TRBJ1-1; D may be TRBD1 (5 bases). Trimming pared 2 bases from V and 11 bases from J, leaving 15 bases between. The CDR3 is 13 amino acids. From germline, CDR1 is MDHEN and CDR2 SYDVKM. The CDR3 is CASSLIGTVSAFF. Here the CDR3 DNA reads TGTGCCAGCAGTTTAATTGGGACCGTTTCGGCTTTCTTT.

The chain couples TRBV7-9 to TRBJ2-7; D possibly matches TRBD1 or TRBD2 (5 bases each). V gave up 2 bases and J gave up 7 bases, with 18 bases separating them. This CDR3 comprises 15 residues. Per germline, CDR1 SEHNR and CDR2 FQNEAQ (reference sequence). The CDR3 DNA follows: TGTGCCAGCAGCTTACTTGGGGACCCAGGATATGAGCAGTACTTC. It specifies CASSLLGDPGYEQYF.